The 4 T cell receptor beta chains below come from one sample, sequenced in a study of T cells in Graves' hyperthyroidism and ophthalmopathy. Template material for amplifying TCR beta CDR3 regions consisted of RNA transcripts. The HTBI primer set served for first-round RT-PCR of the TCR CDR3. From the multiplex PCR reads, TCRdb called clonotypes with MiXCR, one entry per CDR3 protein. The data contain approximately 530,000 distinct CDR3 sequences, just under 20% of them singletons. Sample: blood. Receptors were obtained from a man between 35 and 55 years old with Graves' ophthalmopathy.

The DNA for the CDR3 is TGCAGCGTCCTAGACAGTATCTACGAGCAGTACTTC. Protein sequence: CSVLDSIYEQYF. The rearrangement links TRBV29-1 to TRBJ2-7; maybe TRBD1 (5 bases). Trimming removed 6 bases at V and 3 bases at J, with 12 bases between. The CDR3 has 12 amino acids. CDR1 and CDR2 from the germline V gene are SQVTM and ANQGSEA.

This clonotype was recorded at least ten times. V gene TRBV5-1 combines with J gene TRBJ2-7; TRBD2 matches at 7 bases. The germline V gene has CDR1 SGHRS and CDR2 YFSETQ. This CDR3 contains 15 residues. Trimming removed 1 base from V and 6 bases from J; junction bases left unmatched: 10. The CDR3 DNA reads TGCGCCAGCAGCTTGACGGGCGGGAGTCCCGGCGAGCAGTACTTC. This codes for CASSLTGGSPGEQYF.

The gene calls are TRBV20-1 and TRBJ2-7; D remains ambiguous. V was pared by 5 bases and J by 0 bases, with 11 bases between. In germline, CDR1 is DFQATT, CDR2 SNEGSKA (reference sequence). The CDR3 spans 13 residues. The DNA for the CDR3 is TGCAGTGCTCATCACCCCAGCTCCTACGAGCAGTACTTC. As protein: CSAHHPSSYEQYF.

This clonotype showed up many times. The chain combines TRBV5-1 with TRBJ2-3, with a weak D call TRBD1 (6 bases). CDR3 size: 14 residues. The V end lost 4 bases, the J end lost 4 bases, and 13 bases lay between the germline ends. CDR1 SGHRS and CDR2 YFSETQ come from the germline V gene. Here the CDR3 reads CASSREGVADTQYF. For the CDR3, the DNA is TGCGCCAGCAGCAGAGAGGGGGTCGCAGATACGCAGTATTTT.